Following are 19 T cell receptor beta chains from one sample sequenced in a study of immune reconstitution after stem cell transplant in scleroderma. TCRdb recomputed calls from the RT-PCR reads with MiXCR, one row per CDR3 protein. The sample lists fewer than 3,000 distinct CDR3 sequences; approximately 6% were seen once. The sample here was taken before or after autologous hematopoietic stem cell transplantation (not recorded which). These receptors all stem from a female donor with systemic sclerosis.

The chain carries TRBV6-1 and TRBJ2-7; D possibly corresponds to TRBD1 (6 bases). This CDR3 contains 14 residues. Germline assignment: CDR1 MNHNS and CDR2 SASEGT. The ends were cut back, 6 bases at V and 1 base at J, with 13 bases in the middle. CDR3 sequence (DNA): TGTGCCAGCAGACCCCCTCAGGGGTCCTACGAGCAGTACTTC. Amino acid sequence: CASRPPQGSYEQYF.

V and J are TRBV7-8 and TRBJ1-1, with a weak D call TRBD1 (5 bases). The CDR3 has 12 amino acids. Trimming cost V 4 bases and J 11 bases, with 14 bases left between them. Germline CDR1 and CDR2: SGHVS and FQNEAQ. The CDR3 DNA follows: TGTGCCAGCAGCTATGACGGGGGTCCCGCTTTCTTT. It translates to CASSYDGGPAFF.

Judged by abundance, this clonotype is medium-sized (0.01 to 0.1%). This chain links TRBV5-1 with TRBJ2-3; TRBD1 matches 7 bases. V shed 0 bases and J 0 bases; nucleotides not matched to a gene: 4. The germline V gene has CDR1 SGHRS and CDR2 YFSETQ. The CDR3 covers 16 residues. The CDR3 loop reads CASSLEGQPSTDTQYF. The CDR3 nucleotides are TGCGCCAGCAGCTTGGAGGGACAGCCTAGCACAGATACGCAGTATTTT.

The V call is TRBV10-3, the J call TRBJ1-1, with a possible D match to TRBD1 (5 bases). Looked up from germline, CDR1 is ENHRY and CDR2 is SYGVKD. V dropped 6 bases and J dropped 1 base, with 15 bases sitting between them. The CDR3 has 15 residues. CDR3 sequence reads: CAIRYQGEKNTEAFF. In DNA, the CDR3 is TGTGCCATCAGGTACCAGGGCGAGAAGAACACTGAAGCTTTCTTT.

This clonotype is medium-sized within its sample. This chain connects TRBV7-9 to TRBJ2-7, with D perhaps TRBD2 (5 bases). Trimming cost V 5 bases and J 5 bases, with 13 bases left between them. Germline assignment: CDR1 SEHNR and CDR2 FQNEAQ (reference sequence). The CDR3 is made up of 13 amino acids. This chain's CDR3 is CASSRGEGDEQYF. As DNA, the CDR3 is TGTGCCAGCAGCCGGGGAGAGGGCGACGAGCAGTACTTC.

Worth noting for this clonotype: An end of the junction differs from the germline gene, which may be a read error. The CDR3 sequence: CASSTDRRISGNAIYF. CDR3 in DNA: TGTGCCAGCAGTACCGACCGACGTATCTCTGGAAACGCCATATATTTT. The chain links TRBV2 to TRBJ1-3; D remains ambiguous. The V gene's germline CDR1 is SNHLY and CDR2 FYNNEI. The CDR3 loop spans 16 amino acids.

By share, this clonotype counts as medium-sized. The chain combines TRBV27 with TRBJ2-2, with TRBD1 matching over 7 bases. The J segment lost 2 bases and the V segment lost 5 bases, leaving 5 bases of the junction unmatched. Germline V gene sequence: CDR1 MNHEY, CDR2 SMNVEV (reference sequence). This CDR3 has 15 amino acids. The CDR3 loop is CASSTYRGNTGELFF. In DNA, the CDR3 is TGTGCCAGCAGTACCTACAGGGGAAACACCGGGGAGCTGTTTTTT.

This clonotype is medium-sized (0.01 to 0.1%). The gene calls are TRBV20-1 and TRBJ1-6; D is undetermined. V was cut by 3 bases and J by 8 bases, with 20 bases left in between. Germline CDR1 DFQATT, CDR2 SNEGSKA (reference sequence). The CDR3 contains 16 residues. The CDR3, as DNA: TGCAGTGCTAGGTCCGTCAGGAACCACAGAGATTCACCCCTCCACTTT. Amino acids: CSARSVRNHRDSPLHF.

V gene TRBV10-3 combines with J gene TRBJ2-3, with D unresolved. The germline V and J ends were trimmed by 8 bases and 8 bases, with 17 bases remaining between them. The length of the CDR3 is 13 residues. Germline V gives CDR1 ENHRY, CDR2 SYGVKD. The CDR3 here is CAIGLRPDGTQYF. CDR3 DNA sequence: TGTGCCATCGGGTTACGCCCGGACGGTACGCAGTATTTT.

Within the sample, this clonotype is medium-sized (0.01 to 0.1%). The chain is built from TRBV5-1 and TRBJ2-4, with a tentative D call TRBD1 (6 bases). V lost 0 bases and J 9 bases, leaving 16 bases between the germline ends. The CDR3 consists of 15 residues. The germline gives CDR1 SGHRS, CDR2 YFSETQ. CDR3 nucleotide sequence: TGCGCCAGCAGCTTGGCTACGTCAGGGGTGAGCATTCAGTACTTC. This sequence encodes CASSLATSGVSIQYF.

Judged by abundance, this clonotype is large. V gene TRBV7-9 combines with J gene TRBJ2-3, with D tentatively TRBD2 (5 bases). This CDR3 is 15 amino acids long. Deletions cut 1 base from V and 2 bases from J, with 10 bases between. From germline, CDR1 is SEHNR and CDR2 FQNEAQ (reference sequence). The CDR3 is CASSLDGGSTDTQYF. CDR3 coding DNA: TGTGCCAGCAGCTTAGACGGCGGGTCCACAGATACGCAGTATTTT.

This clonotype is categorized as medium-sized. The chain links TRBV15 to TRBJ1-5; D not resolved. Trimming removed 0 bases from V and 3 bases from J, with 9 bases in between. The CDR3 extends over 15 amino acids. From germline, CDR1 is LNHNV and CDR2 YYDKDF (reference sequence). The CDR3 sequence is CATSRETSANQPQHF. The CDR3 DNA is TGTGCCACCAGCAGAGAGACCAGTGCCAATCAGCCCCAGCATTTT.

This clonotype qualifies as medium-sized. V gene TRBV7-2 combines with J gene TRBJ2-3; TRBD2 agrees at 7 bases. There are 17 residues in the CDR3. Germline values: CDR1 SGHTA, CDR2 FQGNSA. Trimming at V came to 2 bases and at J to 5 bases, leaving 13 bases not matched to a gene. DNA for the CDR3: TGTGCCAGCAGCTTAAGTGGCGGGAGTGCGGTGGGAGATACGCAGTATTTT. As protein: CASSLSGGSAVGDTQYF.

The chain has TRBV25-1 and TRBJ1-3; no definite D call. Germline CDR1 reads MGHDK; CDR2 reads SYGVNS. V lost 4 bases, J lost 0 bases, and 7 bases lay in between. This CDR3 comprises 14 residues. CDR3 bases: TGTGCCAGCAGTGGGGCTTCCTCTGGAAACACCATATATTTT. Its protein is CASSGASSGNTIYF. Combining the CDR3 with reference TRBV25-1 and TRBJ1-3 gives the whole variable domain EADIYQTPRYLVIGTGKKITLECSQTMGHDKMYWYQQDPGMELHLIHYSYGVNSTEKGDLSSESTVSRIRTEHFPLTLESARPSHTSQYLCASSGASSGNTIYFGEGSWLTVV.

In its sample, this clonotype ranks as large. The gene calls are TRBV11-2 and TRBJ2-7; D remains unclear. The ends were cut back, 0 bases at V and 2 bases at J, with 11 bases in the middle. Germline V gives CDR1 SGHAT, CDR2 FQNNGV. This CDR3 comprises 15 residues. The CDR3 region has the DNA TGTGCCAGCAGCTTAGATCCCACCAGTACCTACGAGCAGTACTTC. Its protein product is CASSLDPTSTYEQYF. Full variable domain (rest looked up from reference TRBV11-2 and TRBJ2-7): EAGVAQSPRYKIIEKRQSVAFWCNPISGHATLYWYQQILGQGPKLLIQFQNNGVVDDSQLPKDRFSAERLKGVDSTLKIQPAKLEDSAVYLCASSLDPTSTYEQYFGPGTRLTVT.

This clonotype rates as medium-sized. The rearrangement uses TRBV6-5 and TRBJ2-5, with 8 bases matching TRBD2. V lost 6 bases, J lost 5 bases, and 8 bases stayed unmatched. The CDR3 has 14 residues. Germline V gene lookup returns CDR1 MNHEY and CDR2 SVGAGI. CDR3 sequence reads: CASSHRGGAETQYF. As DNA, the CDR3 is TGTGCCAGCAGCCACCGGGGGGGGGCGGAGACCCAGTACTTC.

This chain links TRBV12-3 or TRBV12-4 with TRBJ2-5; 7 bases fit TRBD2. The J segment lost 4 bases and the V segment lost 0 bases, leaving 11 bases of the junction unmatched. The CDR3 extends over 17 amino acids. The CDR3 DNA reads as TGTGCCAGCAGTTTAGCGGCGAGGGCTAGCGGCCCAGAGACCCAGTACTTC. It translates to CASSLAARASGPETQYF.

This clonotype is labeled as medium-sized. The chain joins TRBV7-6 to TRBJ2-1, with 10 bases lining up with TRBD2. Germline CDR1 SGHVS, CDR2 FNYEAQ. The CDR3 covers 17 residues. V dropped 0 bases and J dropped 5; count of bases not matched to a gene: 7. The CDR3 DNA reads TGTGCCAGCAGCTTAGCGCTCCTAGCGGGAGTAAACAATGAGCAGTTCTTC. Translated, it gives CASSLALLAGVNNEQFF. The full variable domain, completed using reference TRBV7-6 and TRBJ2-1, is GAGVSQSPRYKVTKRGQDVALRCDPISGHVSLYWYRQALGQGPEFLTYFNYEAQQDKSGLPNDRFSAERPEGSISTLTIQRTEQRDSAMYRCASSLALLAGVNNEQFFGPGTRLTVL.

This clonotype was counted only a few times. This chain links TRBV20-1 with TRBJ2-7; 8 nucleotides line up with TRBD1. The CDR3 runs to 17 residues. The trim removed 5 bases at V and 3 bases at J, leaving 18 bases unmatched. Germline CDR1 DFQATT, CDR2 SNEGSKA (reference sequence). CDR3 coding DNA: TGCAGTGCTCTCCAGGGCGTCAGGGGGCGGACGAGCTACGAGCAGTACTTC. It codes for CSALQGVRGRTSYEQYF.